These 17 T cell receptor beta chains were all obtained from the same sample, sequenced in a study of shared clonotypes between healthy human individuals. TCRdb's table, derived via immunoSEQ multiplex PCR, lists solely in-frame clones and lacks some. The table has about 2.3 million clones, 92% seen once. Sequencing used naive CD4+ T cells from PBMCs. The subset is: CD45RA+ positively selected. The receptors originated from a man between 18 and 35 years old in good health. Some clones in this sample may be carry-over from other donors' samples.

This chain joins TRBV5-6 and TRBJ2-7; TRBD1 agrees at 11 bases. The CDR3 has 15 residues. Germline V lookup: CDR1 SGHDT, CDR2 YYEEEE. Trimming removed 1 base from V and 3 bases from J; junction bases left unmatched: 3. The CDR3 DNA is TGTGCCAGCAGCTTGTGGGACAGGGGGTACTACGAGCAGTACTTC. This gives the protein CASSLWDRGYYEQYF.

The chain joins TRBV6-6 to TRBJ2-7; D possibly corresponds to TRBD2 (5 bases). The germline V and J ends were trimmed by 6 bases and 2 bases, with 14 bases remaining between them. This CDR3 has 14 residues. CDR1 is MNHNY, CDR2 SVGAGI, per germline (reference sequence). DNA for the CDR3: TGTGCCAGCAGCCCCATAGCGTATACCTACGAGCAGTACTTC. This translates into CASSPIAYTYEQYF.

The V call is TRBV6-1, the J call TRBJ2-7; 7 bases map to TRBD1. The junction had 10 bases not matched to a gene; V was cut back by 7 bases and J by 1 base. The germline gives CDR1 MNHNS, CDR2 SASEGT. CDR3 size: 15 residues. The chain's CDR3 is CASNPAGGESYEQYF. CDR3 DNA: TGTGCCAGCAACCCCGCAGGGGGTGAGTCCTACGAGCAGTACTTC.

The genes are TRBV5-1 and TRBJ2-2; 8 bases line up with TRBD1. Germline lookup yields CDR1 SGHRS and CDR2 YFSETQ. The CDR3 loop spans 15 amino acids. Unmatched junction bases numbered 9, after V lost 4 bases and J lost 7 bases. In nucleotides, the CDR3 is TGCGCCAGCAGCCGTAGACAGGGGAAGAACGGGGAGCTGTTTTTT. Protein: CASSRRQGKNGELFF.

The chain joins TRBV11-2 to TRBJ2-1, with a tentative D call TRBD2 (5 bases). This CDR3 comprises 16 residues. Looked up from germline, CDR1 is SGHAT and CDR2 is FQNNGV. V was clipped by 5 bases and J by 7 bases, with 21 bases between them. CDR3 in DNA: TGTGCCAGCAGCACCCCGATTGATTGGGCGGGTAATGAGCAGTTCTTC. Its protein product is CASSTPIDWAGNEQFF.

The chain carries TRBV5-4 and TRBJ1-4, with a possible D match to TRBD1 (6 bases). Between the trimmed V and J ends, which lost 4 bases and 6 bases, there was a span of 16 bases. The CDR3 loop spans 15 amino acids. CDR1 and CDR2 from the germline V gene are SGHNT and YYREEE (reference sequence). The CDR3 here is CASSLTSGVDEKLFF. CDR3 nucleotides: TGTGCCAGCAGCCTAACCTCAGGGGTTGATGAAAAACTGTTTTTT.

This clone has just one count. The gene calls are TRBV5-4 and TRBJ2-6, with 10 bases aligning to TRBD2. Per the germline V gene, CDR1 is SGHNT and CDR2 is YYREEE (reference sequence). V shed 4 bases, J shed 1 base, and the junction held 8 bases outside the gene matches. This CDR3 has 18 residues. The CDR3 spells CASSSPSGRWSGANVLTF. The CDR3 DNA follows: TGTGCCAGCAGCAGCCCTAGCGGGAGATGGTCTGGGGCCAACGTCCTGACTTTC.

The CDR3 DNA reads as TGTGCCAGTAGTATTCCCGGTGGGAGAACATATGGTGGCTACACCTTC. It translates to CASSIPGGRTYGGYTF. The chain employs TRBV19 and TRBJ1-2, with no clear D. Trimming shortened V by 3 bases and J by 7 bases, and 21 bases separated the two germline ends. This CDR3 has 16 amino acids. The V gene's germline CDR1 is LNHDA and CDR2 SQIVND (reference sequence). The full variable domain, its missing parts supplied by reference TRBV19 and TRBJ1-2, is DGGITQSPKYLFRKEGQNVTLSCEQNLNHDAMYWYRQDPGQGLRLIYYSQIVNDFQKGDIAEGYSVSREKKESFPLTVTSAQKNPTAFYLCASSIPGGRTYGGYTFGSGTRLTVV.

This clone appeared once. The CDR3 DNA is TGCAGCGTTGATCTAGGATTTATAAGCTCCTACAATGAGCAGTTCTTC. Amino acids: CSVDLGFISSYNEQFF. V usage is TRBV29-1 and J usage is TRBJ2-1, with D hard to call. In germline, CDR1 is SQVTM, CDR2 ANQGSEA. Trimming stripped 3 bases from V and 0 bases from J, with 15 bases between. The CDR3 totals 16 residues.

This CDR3 reads CASSPRTGSNIYGYTF. The CDR3 DNA sequence: TGTGCCAGCAGTCCCAGGACAGGGTCTAATATCTATGGCTACACCTTC. The rearrangement links TRBV27 to TRBJ1-2, with TRBD1 matching 8 bases. The CDR3 extends over 16 amino acids. Trimming took 5 bases from V and 4 from J; bases not matched to a gene: 12. Germline V CDR1 and CDR2: MNHEY, SMNVEV (reference sequence).

The chain combines TRBV7-9 with TRBJ2-5; 11 positions match TRBD1. J was trimmed by 3 bases and V by 6 bases; bases with no gene match: 9. The germline gives CDR1 SEHNR, CDR2 FQNEAQ (reference sequence). The CDR3 is made up of 16 amino acids. The CDR3 spells CASRLQMGQGEETQYF. CDR3 nucleotide sequence: TGTGCCAGCAGACTTCAAATGGGACAGGGGGAAGAGACCCAGTACTTC.

The genes are TRBV25-1 and TRBJ2-4; D is undetermined. V lost 6 bases and J 6 bases, leaving 9 bases between the germline ends. The germline CDR1 and CDR2 sequences are MGHDK and SYGVNS. The CDR3 extends over 12 amino acids. The DNA of the CDR3 is TGTGCCAGCAGCTCCTCCCGAAACATTCAGTACTTC. It encodes CASSSSRNIQYF. The full variable domain, completed using reference TRBV25-1 and TRBJ2-4, is EADIYQTPRYLVIGTGKKITLECSQTMGHDKMYWYQQDPGMELHLIHYSYGVNSTEKGDLSSESTVSRIRTEHFPLTLESARPSHTSQYLCASSSSRNIQYFGAGTRLSVL.

This chain joins TRBV7-9 and TRBJ1-4, with a weak D call TRBD1 (5 bases). The CDR3 sequence is 15 residues long. Trimming took off 5 bases at V and 0 bases at J, with 10 bases between the two ends. Germline lookup yields CDR1 SEHNR and CDR2 FQNEAQ (reference sequence). The CDR3 region has the DNA TGTGCCAGCAGCCTGACAGTTGCAACTAATGAAAAACTGTTTTTT. Translation gives CASSLTVATNEKLFF. Looking up the rest from reference TRBV7-9 and TRBJ1-4 gives the full variable domain: DTGVSQNPRHKITKRGQNVTFRCDPISEHNRLYWYRQTLGQGPEFLTYFQNEAQLEKSRLLSDRFSAERPKGSFSTLEIQRTEQGDSAMYLCASSLTVATNEKLFFGSGTQLSVL.

This chain uses TRBV6-1 with TRBJ1-4; D may be TRBD1 (6 bases). The CDR3 spans 14 residues. The V and J ends lost 3 bases and 5 bases respectively, with 10 bases between them. The V gene's germline CDR1 is MNHNS and CDR2 SASEGT. CDR3 nucleotide sequence: TGTGCCAGCAGTGAGCAGGGGTGGAATGAAAAACTGTTTTTT. Protein product: CASSEQGWNEKLFF.

This chain connects TRBV10-3 to TRBJ2-3; D is possibly TRBD1 (6 bases). CDR1 is ENHRY and CDR2 is SYGVKD in the germline V gene. CDR3 length: 14 residues. V shed 7 bases and J shed 0 bases, with 11 bases lying between them. The DNA for the CDR3 is TGTGCCATCATGCCAGGGGCGAGCACAGATACGCAGTATTTT. Translated, it gives CAIMPGASTDTQYF.

A word on this clone: At the DNA level, this CDR3 is encoded by other sequences in the same sample as well. The J gene is TRBJ2-2, the V gene TRBV18; 8 positions match TRBD1. The V gene's germline CDR1 is KGHSH and CDR2 LQKENI. The length of the CDR3 is 14 residues. The J segment lost 5 bases and the V segment lost 3 bases, leaving 2 bases of the junction unmatched. Here the CDR3 reads CASSPTGGTGELFF. CDR3 sequence (DNA): TGTGCCAGCTCACCTACAGGGGGTACCGGGGAGCTGTTTTTT.

V gene TRBV7-2 combines with J gene TRBJ2-2; 7 bases fit TRBD2. V shed 5 bases, J shed 3 bases, and the junction held 6 bases outside the gene matches. The V gene's germline CDR1 is SGHTA and CDR2 FQGNSA. The CDR3 has 15 residues. The CDR3 DNA is TGTGCCAGCAGCCCGGGTAGCGGGTACACCGGGGAGCTGTTTTTT. Translated, it gives CASSPGSGYTGELFF.